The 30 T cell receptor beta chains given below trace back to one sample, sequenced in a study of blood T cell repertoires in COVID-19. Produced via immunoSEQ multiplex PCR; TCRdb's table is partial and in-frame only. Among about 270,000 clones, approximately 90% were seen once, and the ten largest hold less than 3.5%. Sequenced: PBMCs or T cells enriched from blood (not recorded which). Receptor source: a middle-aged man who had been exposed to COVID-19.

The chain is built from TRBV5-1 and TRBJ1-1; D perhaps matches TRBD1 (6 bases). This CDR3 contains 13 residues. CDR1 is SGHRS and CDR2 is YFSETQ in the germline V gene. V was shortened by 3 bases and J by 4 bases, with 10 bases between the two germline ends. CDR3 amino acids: CASSSGVGTEAFF. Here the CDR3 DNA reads TGCGCCAGCAGCTCAGGGGTGGGCACTGAAGCTTTCTTT.

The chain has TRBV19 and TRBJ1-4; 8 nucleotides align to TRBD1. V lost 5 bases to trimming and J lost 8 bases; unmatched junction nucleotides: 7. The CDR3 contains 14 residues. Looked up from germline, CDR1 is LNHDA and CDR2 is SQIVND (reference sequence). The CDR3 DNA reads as TGTGCCAGTAGTTTGCAGGGGGCGCGGGAAAAACTGTTTTTT. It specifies CASSLQGAREKLFF.

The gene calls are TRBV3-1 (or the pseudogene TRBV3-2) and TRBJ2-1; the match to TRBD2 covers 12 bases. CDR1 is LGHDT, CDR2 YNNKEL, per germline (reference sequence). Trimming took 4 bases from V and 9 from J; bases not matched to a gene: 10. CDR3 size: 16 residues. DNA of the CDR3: TGTGCCAGCAGCCCAATGACTAGCGGGAGATCTGGTGAGCAGTTCTTC. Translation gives CASSPMTSGRSGEQFF.

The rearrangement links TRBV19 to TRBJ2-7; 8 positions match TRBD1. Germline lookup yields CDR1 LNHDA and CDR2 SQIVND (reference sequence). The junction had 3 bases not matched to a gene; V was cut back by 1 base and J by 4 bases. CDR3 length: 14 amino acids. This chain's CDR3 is CASSIGDRIYEQYF. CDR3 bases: TGTGCCAGTAGTATAGGGGACAGGATTTACGAGCAGTACTTC. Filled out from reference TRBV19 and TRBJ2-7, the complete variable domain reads DGGITQSPKYLFRKEGQNVTLSCEQNLNHDAMYWYRQDPGQGLRLIYYSQIVNDFQKGDIAEGYSVSREKKESFPLTVTSAQKNPTAFYLCASSIGDRIYEQYFGPGTRLTVT.

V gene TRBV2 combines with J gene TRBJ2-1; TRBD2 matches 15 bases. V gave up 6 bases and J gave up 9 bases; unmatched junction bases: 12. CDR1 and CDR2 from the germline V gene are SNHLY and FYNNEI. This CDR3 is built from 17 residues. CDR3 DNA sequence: TGTGCCAGCAGCCGGGGACTAGCGGGAGGTACTGGAGGTGAGCAGTTCTTC. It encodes CASSRGLAGGTGGEQFF.

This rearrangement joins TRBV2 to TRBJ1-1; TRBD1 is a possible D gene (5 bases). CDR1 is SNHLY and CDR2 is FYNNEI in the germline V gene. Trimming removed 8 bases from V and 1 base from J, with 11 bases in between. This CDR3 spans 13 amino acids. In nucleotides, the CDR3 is TGTGCCAGCGGACAAGACAGGAACACTGAAGCTTTCTTT. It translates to CASGQDRNTEAFF. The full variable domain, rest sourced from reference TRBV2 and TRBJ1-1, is EPEVTQTPSHQVTQMGQEVILRCVPISNHLYFYWYRQILGQKVEFLVSFYNNEISEKSEIFDDQFSVERPDGSNFTLKIRSTKLEDSAMYFCASGQDRNTEAFFGQGTRLTVV.

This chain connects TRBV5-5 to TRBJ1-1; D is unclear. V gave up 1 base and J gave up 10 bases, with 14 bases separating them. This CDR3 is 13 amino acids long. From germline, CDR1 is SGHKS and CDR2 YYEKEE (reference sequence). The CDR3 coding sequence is TGTGCCAGCAGCTTGTTATCGCTCGGTGGAGCTTTCTTT. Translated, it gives CASSLLSLGGAFF.

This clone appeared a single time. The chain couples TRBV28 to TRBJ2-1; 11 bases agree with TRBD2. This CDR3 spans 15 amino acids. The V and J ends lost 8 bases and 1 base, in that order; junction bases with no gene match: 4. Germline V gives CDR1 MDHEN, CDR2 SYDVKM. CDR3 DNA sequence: TGTGCCAGCGGGGGACTAGCGGATTCCTACAATGAGCAGTTCTTC. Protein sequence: CASGGLADSYNEQFF.

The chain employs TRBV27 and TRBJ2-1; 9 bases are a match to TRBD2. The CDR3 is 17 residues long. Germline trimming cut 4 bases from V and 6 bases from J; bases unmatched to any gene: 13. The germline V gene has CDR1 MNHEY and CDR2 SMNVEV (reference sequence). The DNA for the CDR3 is TGTGCCAGCAGTTCCCTAAATAGCGGGAGTAGTTCCAATGAGCAGTTCTTC. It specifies CASSSLNSGSSSNEQFF.

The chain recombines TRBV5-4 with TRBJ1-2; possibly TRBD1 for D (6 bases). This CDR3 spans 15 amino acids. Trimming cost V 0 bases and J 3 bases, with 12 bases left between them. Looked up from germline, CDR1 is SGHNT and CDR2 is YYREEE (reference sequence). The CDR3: CASSLEGVGHYGYTF. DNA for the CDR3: TGTGCCAGCAGCTTGGAGGGGGTCGGGCACTATGGCTACACCTTC.

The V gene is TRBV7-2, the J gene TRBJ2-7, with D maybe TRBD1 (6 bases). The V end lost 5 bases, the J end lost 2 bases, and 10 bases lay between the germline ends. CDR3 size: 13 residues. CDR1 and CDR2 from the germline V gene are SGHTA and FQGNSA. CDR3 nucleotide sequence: TGTGCCAGCAGCGCGACAGGTCCCTACGAGCAGTACTTC. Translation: CASSATGPYEQYF.

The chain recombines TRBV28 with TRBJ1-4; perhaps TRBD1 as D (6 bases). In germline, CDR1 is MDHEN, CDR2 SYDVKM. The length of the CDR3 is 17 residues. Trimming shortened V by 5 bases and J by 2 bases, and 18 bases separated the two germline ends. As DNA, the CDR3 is TGTGCCAGCAGTACAGGGAAAGGTGTCGGGACTAATGAAAAACTGTTTTTT. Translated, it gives CASSTGKGVGTNEKLFF.

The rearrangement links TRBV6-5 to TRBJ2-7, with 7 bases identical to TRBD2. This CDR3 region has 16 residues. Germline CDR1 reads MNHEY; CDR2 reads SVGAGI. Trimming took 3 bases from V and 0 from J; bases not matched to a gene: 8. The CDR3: CASSYLLATSSYEQYF. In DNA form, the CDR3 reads TGTGCCAGCAGTTATCTACTAGCGACAAGCTCCTACGAGCAGTACTTC.

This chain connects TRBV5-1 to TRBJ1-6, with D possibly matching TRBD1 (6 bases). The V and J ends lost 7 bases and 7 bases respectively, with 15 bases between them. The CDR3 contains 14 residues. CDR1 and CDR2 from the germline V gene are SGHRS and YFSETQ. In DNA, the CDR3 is TGCGCCAGCCGAGGGACATCACCAAATTCACCCCTCCACTTT. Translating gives CASRGTSPNSPLHF.

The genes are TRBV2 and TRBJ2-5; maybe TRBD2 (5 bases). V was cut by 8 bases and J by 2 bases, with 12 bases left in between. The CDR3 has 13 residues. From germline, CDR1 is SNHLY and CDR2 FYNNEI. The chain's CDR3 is CASVQERQETQYF. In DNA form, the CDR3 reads TGTGCCAGCGTTCAGGAGCGGCAAGAGACCCAGTACTTC. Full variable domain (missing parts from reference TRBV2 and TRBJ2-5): EPEVTQTPSHQVTQMGQEVILRCVPISNHLYFYWYRQILGQKVEFLVSFYNNEISEKSEIFDDQFSVERPDGSNFTLKIRSTKLEDSAMYFCASVQERQETQYFGPGTRLLVL.

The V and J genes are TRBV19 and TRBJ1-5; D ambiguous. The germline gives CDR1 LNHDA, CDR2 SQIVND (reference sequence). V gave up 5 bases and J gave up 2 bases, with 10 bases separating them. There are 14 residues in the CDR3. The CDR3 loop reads CASSLDFGNQPQHF. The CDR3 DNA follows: TGTGCCAGTAGTCTTGACTTCGGCAATCAGCCCCAGCATTTT.

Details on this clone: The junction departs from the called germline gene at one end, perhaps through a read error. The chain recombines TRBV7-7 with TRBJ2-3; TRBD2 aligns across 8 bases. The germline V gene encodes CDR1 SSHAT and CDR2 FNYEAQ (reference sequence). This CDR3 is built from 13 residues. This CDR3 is CASSPGGADTQYF. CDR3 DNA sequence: TGTGCTAGCAGCCCCGGGGGGGCAGATACGCAGTATTTT.

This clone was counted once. The CDR3: CASRYRDYQPQHF. The CDR3 DNA reads as TGTGCCAGCAGATACCGAGATTATCAGCCCCAGCATTTT. The chain recombines TRBV6-6 with TRBJ1-5; D remains ambiguous. Germline values: CDR1 MNHNY, CDR2 SVGAGI (reference sequence). V was cut by 6 bases and J by 5 bases, with 11 bases left in between. This CDR3 region has 13 residues.

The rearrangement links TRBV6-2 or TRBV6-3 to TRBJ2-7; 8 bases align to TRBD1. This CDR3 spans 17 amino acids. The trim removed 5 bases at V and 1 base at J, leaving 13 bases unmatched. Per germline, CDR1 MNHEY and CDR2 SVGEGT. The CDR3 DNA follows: TGTGCCAGCAGTCCCGCTTTCACCCGGGACAGGTCCTACGAGCAGTACTTC. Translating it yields CASSPAFTRDRSYEQYF.

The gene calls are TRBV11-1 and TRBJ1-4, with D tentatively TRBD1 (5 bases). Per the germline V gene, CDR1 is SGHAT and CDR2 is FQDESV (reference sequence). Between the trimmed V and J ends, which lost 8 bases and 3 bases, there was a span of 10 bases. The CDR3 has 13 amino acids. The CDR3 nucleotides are TGTGCCAGCGGCGGGACGGCTAATGAAAAACTGTTTTTT. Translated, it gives CASGGTANEKLFF.

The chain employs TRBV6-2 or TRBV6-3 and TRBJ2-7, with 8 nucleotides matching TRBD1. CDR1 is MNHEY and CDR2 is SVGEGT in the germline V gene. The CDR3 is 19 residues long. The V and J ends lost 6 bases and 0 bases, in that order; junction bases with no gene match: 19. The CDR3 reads CASSLLQGAVSRSSYEQYF. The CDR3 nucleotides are TGTGCCAGCAGCCTTCTTCAGGGGGCGGTCTCCCGGAGCTCCTACGAGCAGTACTTC.

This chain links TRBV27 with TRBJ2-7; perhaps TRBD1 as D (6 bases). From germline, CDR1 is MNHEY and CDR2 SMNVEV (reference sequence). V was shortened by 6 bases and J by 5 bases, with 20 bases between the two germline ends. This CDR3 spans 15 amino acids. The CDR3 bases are TGTGCCAGCAGGTCCGTCGGGACAAAATCCAACGAGCAGTACTTC. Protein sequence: CASRSVGTKSNEQYF.

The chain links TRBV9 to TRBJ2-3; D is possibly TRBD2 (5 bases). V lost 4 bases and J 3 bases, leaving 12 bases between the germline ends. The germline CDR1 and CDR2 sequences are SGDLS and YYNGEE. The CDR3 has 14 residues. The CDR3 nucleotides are TGTGCCAGCAGCCCTCGACTACAAACAGATACGCAGTATTTT. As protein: CASSPRLQTDTQYF.

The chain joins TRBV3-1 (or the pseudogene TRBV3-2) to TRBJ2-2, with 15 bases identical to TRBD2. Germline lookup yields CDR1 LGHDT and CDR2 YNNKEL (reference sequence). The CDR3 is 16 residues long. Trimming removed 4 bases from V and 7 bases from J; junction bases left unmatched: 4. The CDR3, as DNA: TGTGCCAGCAGCCGAGGACTAGCGGGAGGGTTCGGGGAGCTGTTTTTT. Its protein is CASSRGLAGGFGELFF.

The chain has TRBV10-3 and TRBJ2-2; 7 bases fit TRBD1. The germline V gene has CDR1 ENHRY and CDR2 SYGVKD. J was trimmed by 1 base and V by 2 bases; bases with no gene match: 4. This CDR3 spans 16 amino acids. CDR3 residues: CAISEGRQGNTGELFF. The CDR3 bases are TGTGCCATCAGTGAGGGGAGACAGGGGAACACCGGGGAGCTGTTTTTT.

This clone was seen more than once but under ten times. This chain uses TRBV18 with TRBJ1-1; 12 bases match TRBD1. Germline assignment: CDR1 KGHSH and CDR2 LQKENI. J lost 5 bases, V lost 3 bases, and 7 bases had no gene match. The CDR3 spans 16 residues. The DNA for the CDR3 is TGTGCCAGCTCACCGGGACAGGGGGCTTTGAGTACTGAAGCTTTCTTT. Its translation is CASSPGQGALSTEAFF. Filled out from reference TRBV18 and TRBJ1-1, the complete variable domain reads NAGVMQNPRHLVRRRGQEARLRCSPMKGHSHVYWYRQLPEEGLKFMVYLQKENIIDESGMPKERFSAEFPKEGPSILRIQQVVRGDSAAYFCASSPGQGALSTEAFFGQGTRLTVV.

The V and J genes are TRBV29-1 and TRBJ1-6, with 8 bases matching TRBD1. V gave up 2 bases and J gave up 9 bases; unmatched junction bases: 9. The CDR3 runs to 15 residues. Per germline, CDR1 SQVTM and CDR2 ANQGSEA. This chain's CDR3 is CSVEPGQELGSPLHF. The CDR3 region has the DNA TGCAGCGTTGAACCGGGACAGGAGTTGGGTTCACCCCTCCACTTT. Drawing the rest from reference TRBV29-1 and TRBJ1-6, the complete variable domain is SAVISQKPSRDICQRGTSLTIQCQVDSQVTMMFWYRQQPGQSLTLIATANQGSEATYESGFVIDKFPISRPNLTFSTLTVSNMSPEDSSIYLCSVEPGQELGSPLHFGNGTRLTVT.

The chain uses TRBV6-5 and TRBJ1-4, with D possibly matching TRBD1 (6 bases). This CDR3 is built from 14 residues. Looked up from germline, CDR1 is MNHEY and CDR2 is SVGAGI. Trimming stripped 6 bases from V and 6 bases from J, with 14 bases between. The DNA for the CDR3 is TGTGCCAGCAGCCAGGACAGACCTTATGAAAAACTGTTTTTT. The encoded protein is CASSQDRPYEKLFF.

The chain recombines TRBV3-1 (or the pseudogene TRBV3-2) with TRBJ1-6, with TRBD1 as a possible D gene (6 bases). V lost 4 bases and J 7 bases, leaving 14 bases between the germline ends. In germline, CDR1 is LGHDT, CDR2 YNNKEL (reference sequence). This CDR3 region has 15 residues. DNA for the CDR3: TGTGCCAGCAGCCGATCCCGGGACACAAATTCACCCCTCCACTTT. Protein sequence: CASSRSRDTNSPLHF.

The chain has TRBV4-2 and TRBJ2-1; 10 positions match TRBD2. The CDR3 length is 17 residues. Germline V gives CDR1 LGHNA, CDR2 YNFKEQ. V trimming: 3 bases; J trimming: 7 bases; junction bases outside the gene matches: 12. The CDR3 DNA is TGTGCCAGCAGCCATCCCGAGGGGAGCGGGAGGGGAAATGAGCAGTTCTTC. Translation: CASSHPEGSGRGNEQFF.